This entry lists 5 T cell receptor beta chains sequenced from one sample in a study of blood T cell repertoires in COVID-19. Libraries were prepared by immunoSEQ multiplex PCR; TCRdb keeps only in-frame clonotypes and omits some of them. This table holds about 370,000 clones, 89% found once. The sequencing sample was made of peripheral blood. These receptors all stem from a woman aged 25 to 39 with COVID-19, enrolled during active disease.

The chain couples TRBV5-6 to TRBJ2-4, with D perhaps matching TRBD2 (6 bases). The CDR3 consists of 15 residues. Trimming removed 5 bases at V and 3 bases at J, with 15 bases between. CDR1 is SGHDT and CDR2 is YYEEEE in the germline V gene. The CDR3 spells CASRHGLGGKNIQYF. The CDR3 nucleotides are TGTGCCAGCAGACACGGACTGGGGGGCAAAAACATTCAGTACTTC.

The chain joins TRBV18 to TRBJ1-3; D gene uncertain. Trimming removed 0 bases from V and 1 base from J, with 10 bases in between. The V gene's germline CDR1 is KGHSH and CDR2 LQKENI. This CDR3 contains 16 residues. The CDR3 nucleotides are TGTGCCAGCTCACCACCGAACCACGGGTCTGGAAACACCATATATTTT. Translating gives CASSPPNHGSGNTIYF.

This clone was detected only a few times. CDR3 DNA sequence: TGTGCCAGCAGCTCGAGGTCATCAGGGAGGGAACAGAACACTGAAGCTTTCTTT. This encodes CASSSRSSGREQNTEAFF. The gene calls are TRBV7-9 and TRBJ1-1, with TRBD1 as a possible D gene (5 bases). V was pared by 4 bases and J by 1 base, with 22 bases between. The CDR3 totals 18 residues. Germline assignment: CDR1 SEHNR and CDR2 FQNEAQ (reference sequence).

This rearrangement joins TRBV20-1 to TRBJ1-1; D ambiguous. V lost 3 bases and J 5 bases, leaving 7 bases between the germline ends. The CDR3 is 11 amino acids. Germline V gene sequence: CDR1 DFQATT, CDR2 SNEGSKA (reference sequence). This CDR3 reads CSARAQTEAFF. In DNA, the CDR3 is TGCAGTGCTAGGGCCCAGACTGAAGCTTTCTTT.

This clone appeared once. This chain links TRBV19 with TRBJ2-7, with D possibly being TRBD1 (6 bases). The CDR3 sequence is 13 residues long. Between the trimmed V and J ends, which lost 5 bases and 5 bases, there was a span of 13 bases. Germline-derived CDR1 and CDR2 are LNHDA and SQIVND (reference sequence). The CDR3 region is CASSEQGADEQYV. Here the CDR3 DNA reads TGTGCCAGTAGTGAACAGGGTGCGGACGAGCAGTACGTC.